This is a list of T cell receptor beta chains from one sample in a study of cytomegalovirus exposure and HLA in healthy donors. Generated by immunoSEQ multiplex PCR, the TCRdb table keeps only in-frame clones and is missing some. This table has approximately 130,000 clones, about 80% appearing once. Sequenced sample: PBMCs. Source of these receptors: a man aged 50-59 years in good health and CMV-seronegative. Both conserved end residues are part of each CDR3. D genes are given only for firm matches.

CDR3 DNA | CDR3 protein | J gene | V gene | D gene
TGTGCCAGCAGCTTAGATCTAGTCGGGACAGGGGACGAGCAGTACTTC | CASSLDLVGTGDEQYF | TRBJ2-7 | TRBV11-2 | TRBD1
TGTGCCAGCAGTGGGACTAGCGGCACAGATACGCAGTATTTT | CASSGTSGTDTQYF | TRBJ2-3 | TRBV2 | TRBD2
TGTGCCAGCAGCCCCCTCAGGACCGGGGAGCTGTTTTTT | CASSPLRTGELFF | TRBJ2-2 | TRBV14 | NA
TGTGCCAGCAGTTTTACAGGGGGCGCCAACTATGGCTACACCTTC | CASSFTGGANYGYTF | TRBJ1-2 | TRBV27 | TRBD1
TGCGCCAGCAGCCCGCAGGGGTCCGAGCAGTACTTC | CASSPQGSEQYF | TRBJ2-7 | TRBV5-1 | NA
TGTGCCAGCAGCCAAGAAGGTCACCGTGGGGCGGGAGAGGACAATGAGCAGTTCTTC | CASSQEGHRGAGEDNEQFF | TRBJ2-1 | TRBV14 | TRBD2
TGTGCCAGCCTCGACAGGGGGCACGAAAAACTGTTTTTT | CASLDRGHEKLFF | TRBJ1-4 | TRBV28 | TRBD1
TGTGCCAGCAGCGCACAGGGGGTGACCTATGGCTACACCTTC | CASSAQGVTYGYTF | TRBJ1-2 | TRBV2 | TRBD1
TGTGCCAGCAGCCGGGGGACAGGGGTTAATCAGCCCCAGCATTTT | CASSRGTGVNQPQHF | TRBJ1-5 | TRBV7-2 | TRBD1
TGTGCCAGCTCCCCTTGGGGGCTTTACACTGAAGCTTTCTTT | CASSPWGLYTEAFF | TRBJ1-1 | TRBV27 | NA
TGCGCCAGCAGTGAAAGTCTAGCGGGAGGGGGTGAGCAGTTCTTC | CASSESLAGGGEQFF | TRBJ2-1 | TRBV10-1 | TRBD2
TGTGCCAGCAGGGGACAGGGAGGCTACAATGAGCAGTTCTTC | CASRGQGGYNEQFF | TRBJ2-1 | TRBV28 | TRBD1
TGTGCCAGCAGTTTACTAGCGGGAGCCGGAGATACGCAGTATTTT | CASSLLAGAGDTQYF | TRBJ2-3 | TRBV2 | TRBD2
TGTGCCAGCAGCGTGGGCAGCACGCCCTACGAGCAGTACTTC | CASSVGSTPYEQYF | TRBJ2-7 | TRBV9 | NA
TGTGCCAGCAGCTTAAGACAGGGATACAACGTCCTGACTTTC | CASSLRQGYNVLTF | TRBJ2-6 | TRBV7-2 | TRBD1
TGTGCCAGCAGCTTGGCTGGGCAGGGGGGGACCCAGTACTTC | CASSLAGQGGTQYF | TRBJ2-5 | TRBV5-4 | NA
TGTGCCAGCAGCCAACCCGGCCGGCAGGGGGAAATGGTAGGCTACACCTTC | CASSQPGRQGEMVGYTF | TRBJ1-2 | TRBV28 | TRBD1
TGTGCCAGCAGCTCCCAAAGCGGGAGGGGCAATAGTGAGCAGTTCTTC | CASSSQSGRGNSEQFF | TRBJ2-1 | TRBV7-3 | TRBD2
TGTGCCAGCTCCCTAGGCGAAATCTATGGCTACACCTTC | CASSLGEIYGYTF | TRBJ1-2 | TRBV18 | NA
TGTGCCATCAGTGAGCGCAGGGTGACCTACGAGCAGTACTTC | CAISERRVTYEQYF | TRBJ2-7 | TRBV10-3 | NA
TGCGCCAGCAGCTTGGGTAGTTCGAGCAATCAGCCCCAGCATTTT | CASSLGSSSNQPQHF | TRBJ1-5 | TRBV5-1 | NA
TGTGCCAGCAGTTTCCCGGGAGGCCCCGATACGCAGTATTTT | CASSFPGGPDTQYF | TRBJ2-3 | TRBV28 | TRBD2
TGTGCCAGCAGCTTGGTTCCAGCCGGGCGGGATGGCTACACCTTC | CASSLVPAGRDGYTF | TRBJ1-2 | TRBV5-4 | NA
TGTGCCAGCAGCCACGGGACTAGCGGGACGAGCTCCTACAATGAGCAGTTCTTC | CASSHGTSGTSSYNEQFF | TRBJ2-1 | TRBV5-4 | TRBD2